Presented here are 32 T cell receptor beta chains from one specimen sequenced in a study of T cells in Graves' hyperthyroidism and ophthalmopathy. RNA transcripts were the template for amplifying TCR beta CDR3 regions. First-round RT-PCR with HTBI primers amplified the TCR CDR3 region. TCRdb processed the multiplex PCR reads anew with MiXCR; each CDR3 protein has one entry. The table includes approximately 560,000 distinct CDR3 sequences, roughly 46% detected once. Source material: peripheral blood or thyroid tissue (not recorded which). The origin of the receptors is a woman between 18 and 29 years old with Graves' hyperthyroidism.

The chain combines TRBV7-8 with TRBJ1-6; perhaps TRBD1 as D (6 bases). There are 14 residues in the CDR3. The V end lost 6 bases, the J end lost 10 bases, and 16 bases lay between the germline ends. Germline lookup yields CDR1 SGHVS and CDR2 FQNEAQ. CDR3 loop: CASSEGGRSSPLHF. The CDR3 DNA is TGTGCCAGCAGTGAGGGGGGGCGAAGCTCACCCCTCCACTTT.

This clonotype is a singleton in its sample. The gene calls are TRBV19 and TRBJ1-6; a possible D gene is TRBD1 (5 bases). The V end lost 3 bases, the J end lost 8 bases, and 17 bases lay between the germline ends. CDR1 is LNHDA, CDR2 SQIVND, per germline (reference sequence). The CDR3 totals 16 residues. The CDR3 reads CASSMGPAGSDSPLHF. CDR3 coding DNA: TGTGCCAGTAGTATGGGACCGGCAGGGTCCGATTCACCCCTCCACTTT.

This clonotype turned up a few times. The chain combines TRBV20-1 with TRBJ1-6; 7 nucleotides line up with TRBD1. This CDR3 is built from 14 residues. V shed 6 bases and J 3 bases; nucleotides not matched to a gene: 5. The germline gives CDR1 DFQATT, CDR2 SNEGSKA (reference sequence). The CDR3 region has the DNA TGCAGTGCGGCAGGGGGAGGCTATAATTCACCCCTCCACTTT. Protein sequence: CSAAGGGYNSPLHF.

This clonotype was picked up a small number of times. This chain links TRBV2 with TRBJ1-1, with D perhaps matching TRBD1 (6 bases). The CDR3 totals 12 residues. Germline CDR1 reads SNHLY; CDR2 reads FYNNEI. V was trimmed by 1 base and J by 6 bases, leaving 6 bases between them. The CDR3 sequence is CASSEGTAEAFF. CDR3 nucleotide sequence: TGTGCCAGCAGTGAAGGGACAGCTGAAGCTTTCTTT.

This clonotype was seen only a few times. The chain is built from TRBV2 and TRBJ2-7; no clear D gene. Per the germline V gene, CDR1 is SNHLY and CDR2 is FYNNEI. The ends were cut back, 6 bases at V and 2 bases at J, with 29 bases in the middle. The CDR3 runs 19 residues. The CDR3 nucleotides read TGTGCCAGCAGCACACGGGTAGCCGAAGTCCCTCATAATACCTACGAGCAGTACTTC. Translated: CASSTRVAEVPHNTYEQYF.

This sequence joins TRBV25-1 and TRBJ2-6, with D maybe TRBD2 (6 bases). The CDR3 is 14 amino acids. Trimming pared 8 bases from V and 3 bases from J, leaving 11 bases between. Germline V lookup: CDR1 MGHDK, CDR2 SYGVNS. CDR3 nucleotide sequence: TGTGCCAGCGGGGGGTCTATTGGGGCCAACGTCCTGACTTTC. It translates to CASGGSIGANVLTF.

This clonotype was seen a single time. CDR3 nucleotide sequence: TGCAGCAGCTTAGGTGGGGATGGCTACACCTTC. Amino acid sequence: CSSLGGDGYTF. The chain has TRBV29-1 and TRBJ1-2; no firm D call. The V gene's germline CDR1 is SQVTM and CDR2 ANQGSEA. Trimming stripped 8 bases from V and 6 bases from J, with 13 bases between. This CDR3 comprises 11 residues.

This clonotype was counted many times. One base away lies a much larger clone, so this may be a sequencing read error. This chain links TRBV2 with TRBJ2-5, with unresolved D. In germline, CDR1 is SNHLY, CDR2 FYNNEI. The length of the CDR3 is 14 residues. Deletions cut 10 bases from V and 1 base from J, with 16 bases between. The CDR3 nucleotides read TGTGCCAACAGCGCGGCTCAGCTCCAAGAGACCCAGTACTTC. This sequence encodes CANSAAQLQETQYF. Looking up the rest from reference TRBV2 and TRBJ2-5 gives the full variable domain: EPEVTQTPSHQVTQMGQEVILRCVPISNHLYFYWYRQILGQKVEFLVSFYNNEISEKSEIFDDQFSVERPDGSNFTLKIRSTKLEDSAMYFCANSAAQLQETQYFGPGTRLLVL.

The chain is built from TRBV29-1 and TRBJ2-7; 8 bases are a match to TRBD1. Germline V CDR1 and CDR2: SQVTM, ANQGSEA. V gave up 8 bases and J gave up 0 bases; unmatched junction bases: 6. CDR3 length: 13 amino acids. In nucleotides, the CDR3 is TGCAGCTCCCATGGGACAGGCTCCTACGAGCAGTACTTC. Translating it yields CSSHGTGSYEQYF.

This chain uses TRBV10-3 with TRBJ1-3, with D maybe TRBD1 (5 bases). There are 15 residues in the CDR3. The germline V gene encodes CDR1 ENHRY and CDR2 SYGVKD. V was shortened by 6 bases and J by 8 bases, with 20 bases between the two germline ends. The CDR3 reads CAISDSGRYGYTIYF. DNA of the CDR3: TGTGCCATCAGCGATTCAGGGCGCTATGGCTACACCATATATTTT.

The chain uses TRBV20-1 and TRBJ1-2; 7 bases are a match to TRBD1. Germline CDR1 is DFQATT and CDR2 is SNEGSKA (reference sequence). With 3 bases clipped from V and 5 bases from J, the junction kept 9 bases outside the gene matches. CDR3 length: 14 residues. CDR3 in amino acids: CSASPDRTAYGYTF. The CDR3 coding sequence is TGCAGTGCTAGCCCGGACAGGACAGCTTATGGCTACACCTTC.

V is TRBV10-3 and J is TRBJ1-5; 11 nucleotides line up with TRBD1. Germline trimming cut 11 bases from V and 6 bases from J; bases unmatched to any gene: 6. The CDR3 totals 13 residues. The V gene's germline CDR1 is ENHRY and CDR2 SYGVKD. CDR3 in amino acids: CAWGTGGFQPQHF. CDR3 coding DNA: TGTGCCTGGGGGACAGGGGGGTTTCAGCCCCAGCATTTT.

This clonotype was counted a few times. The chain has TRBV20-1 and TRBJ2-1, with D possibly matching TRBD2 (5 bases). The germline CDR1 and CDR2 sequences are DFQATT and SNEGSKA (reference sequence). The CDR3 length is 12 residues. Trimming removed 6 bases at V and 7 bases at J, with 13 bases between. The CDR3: CSAPFSVNEQFF. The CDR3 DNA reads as TGCAGTGCACCGTTTAGCGTTAATGAGCAGTTCTTC.

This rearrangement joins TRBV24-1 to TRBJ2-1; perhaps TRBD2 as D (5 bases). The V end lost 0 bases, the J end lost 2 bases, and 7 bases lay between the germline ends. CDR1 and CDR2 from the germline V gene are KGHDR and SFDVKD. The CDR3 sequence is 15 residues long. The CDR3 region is CATSDLREPYNEQFF. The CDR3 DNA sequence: TGTGCCACCAGTGATTTGAGGGAGCCCTACAATGAGCAGTTCTTC.

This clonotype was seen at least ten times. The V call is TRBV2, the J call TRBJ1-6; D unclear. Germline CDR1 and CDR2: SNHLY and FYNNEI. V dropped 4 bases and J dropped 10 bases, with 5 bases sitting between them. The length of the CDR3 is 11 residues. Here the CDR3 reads CASSVGSPLHF. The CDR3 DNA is TGTGCCAGCAGTGTGGGATCACCCCTCCACTTT.

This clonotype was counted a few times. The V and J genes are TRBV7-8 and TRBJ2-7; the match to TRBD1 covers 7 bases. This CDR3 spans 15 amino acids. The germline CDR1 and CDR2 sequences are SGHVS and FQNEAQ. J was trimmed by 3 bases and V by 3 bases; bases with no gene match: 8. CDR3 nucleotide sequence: TGTGCCAGCAGCTTCTCAGGGGGTGTTGGCTACGAGCAGTACTTC. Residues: CASSFSGGVGYEQYF.

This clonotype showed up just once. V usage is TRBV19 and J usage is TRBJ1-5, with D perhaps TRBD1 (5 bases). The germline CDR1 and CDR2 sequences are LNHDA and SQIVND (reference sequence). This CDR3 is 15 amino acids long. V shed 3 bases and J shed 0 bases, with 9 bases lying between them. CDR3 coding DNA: TGTGCCAGTAGTATTCGGGGCTATAGCAATCAGCCCCAGCATTTT. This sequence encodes CASSIRGYSNQPQHF.

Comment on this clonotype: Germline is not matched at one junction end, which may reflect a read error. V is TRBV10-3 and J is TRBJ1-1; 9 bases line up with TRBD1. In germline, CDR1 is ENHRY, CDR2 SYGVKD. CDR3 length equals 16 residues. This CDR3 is CASSYSERQGDTEAFF. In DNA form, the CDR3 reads TGTGCCAGCAGTTACTCGGAGCGACAGGGGGATACTGAAGCTTTCTTT.

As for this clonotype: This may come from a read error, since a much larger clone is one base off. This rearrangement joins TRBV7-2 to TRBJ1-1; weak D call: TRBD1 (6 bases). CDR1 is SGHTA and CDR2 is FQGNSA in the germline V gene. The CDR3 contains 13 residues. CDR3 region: CAGRVPQTGRAFF. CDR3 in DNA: TGTGCCGGCAGAGTACCACAGACAGGTCGGGCTTTCTTT.

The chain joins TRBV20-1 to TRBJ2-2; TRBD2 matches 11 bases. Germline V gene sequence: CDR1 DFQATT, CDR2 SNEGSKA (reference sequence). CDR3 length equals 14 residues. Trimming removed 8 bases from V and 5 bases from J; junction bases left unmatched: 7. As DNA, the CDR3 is TGCAGTCACATAGCGGGAGGGCCAACCGGGGAGCTGTTTTTT. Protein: CSHIAGGPTGELFF.

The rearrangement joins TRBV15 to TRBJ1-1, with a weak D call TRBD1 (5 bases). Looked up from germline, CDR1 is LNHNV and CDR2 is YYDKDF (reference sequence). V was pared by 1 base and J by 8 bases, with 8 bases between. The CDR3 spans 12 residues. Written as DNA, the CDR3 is TGTGCCACCAGCAGAGGGGGCTCCGAAGCTTTCTTT. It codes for CATSRGGSEAFF.

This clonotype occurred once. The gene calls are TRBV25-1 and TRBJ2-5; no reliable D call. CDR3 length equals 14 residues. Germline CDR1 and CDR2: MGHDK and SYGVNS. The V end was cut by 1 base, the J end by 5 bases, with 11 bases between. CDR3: CASSELGSSETQYF. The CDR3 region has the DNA TGTGCCAGCAGTGAATTAGGGTCCTCGGAGACCCAGTACTTC.

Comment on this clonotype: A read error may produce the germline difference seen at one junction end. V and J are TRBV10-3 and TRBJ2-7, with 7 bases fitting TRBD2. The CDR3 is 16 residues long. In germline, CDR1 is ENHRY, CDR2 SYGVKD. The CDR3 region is CASSYSPAGPSYEQYF. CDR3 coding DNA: TGTGCCAGCAGTTACTCGCCAGCGGGACCCTCCTACGAGCAGTACTTC.

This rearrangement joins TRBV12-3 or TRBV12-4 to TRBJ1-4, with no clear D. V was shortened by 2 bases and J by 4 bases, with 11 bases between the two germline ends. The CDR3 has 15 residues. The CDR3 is CASSLITPDNEKLFF. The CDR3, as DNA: TGTGCCAGCAGTTTAATTACTCCCGATAATGAAAAACTGTTTTTT.

CDR3 DNA: TGTGCCAGCAGTGAAGGTGACAGTGTTCTCAATCAGCCCCAGCATTTT. This encodes CASSEGDSVLNQPQHF. The gene calls are TRBV6-1 and TRBJ1-5; D perhaps matches TRBD1 (5 bases). The CDR3 spans 16 residues. Between the trimmed V and J ends, which lost 1 base and 3 bases, there was a span of 13 bases. Germline V gene data show CDR1 as MNHNS and CDR2 as SASEGT.

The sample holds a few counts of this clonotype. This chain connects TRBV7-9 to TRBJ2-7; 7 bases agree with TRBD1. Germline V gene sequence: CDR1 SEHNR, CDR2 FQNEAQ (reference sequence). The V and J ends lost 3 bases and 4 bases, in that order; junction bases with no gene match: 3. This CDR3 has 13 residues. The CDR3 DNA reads TGTGCCAGCAGCTTGAACAGGGGTTACGAGCAGTACTTC. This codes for CASSLNRGYEQYF.

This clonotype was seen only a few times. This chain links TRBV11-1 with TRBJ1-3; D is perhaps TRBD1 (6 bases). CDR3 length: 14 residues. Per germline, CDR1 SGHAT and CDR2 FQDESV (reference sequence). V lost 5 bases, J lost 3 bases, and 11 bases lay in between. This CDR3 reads CASSLRTVGNTIYF. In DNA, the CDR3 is TGTGCCAGCAGCCTCCGGACAGTTGGAAACACCATATATTTT.

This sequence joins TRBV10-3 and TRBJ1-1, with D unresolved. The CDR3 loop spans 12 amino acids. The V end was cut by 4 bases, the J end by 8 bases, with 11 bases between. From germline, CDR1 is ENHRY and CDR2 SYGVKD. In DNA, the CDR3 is TGTGCCATCAGTGGGGTCGTGCACGAAGCTTTCTTT. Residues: CAISGVVHEAFF.

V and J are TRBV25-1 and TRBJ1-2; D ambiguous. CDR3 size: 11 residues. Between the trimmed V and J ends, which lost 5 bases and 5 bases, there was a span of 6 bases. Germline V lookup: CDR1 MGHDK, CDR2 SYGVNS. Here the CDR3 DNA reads TGTGCCAGCAGTAAACCTTATGGCTACACCTTC. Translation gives CASSKPYGYTF.

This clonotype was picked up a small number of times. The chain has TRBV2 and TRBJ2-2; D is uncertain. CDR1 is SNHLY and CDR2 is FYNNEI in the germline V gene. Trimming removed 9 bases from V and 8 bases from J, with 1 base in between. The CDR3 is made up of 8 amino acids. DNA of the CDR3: TGTGCCAGTGGGGAGCTGTTTTTT. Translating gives CASGELFF.

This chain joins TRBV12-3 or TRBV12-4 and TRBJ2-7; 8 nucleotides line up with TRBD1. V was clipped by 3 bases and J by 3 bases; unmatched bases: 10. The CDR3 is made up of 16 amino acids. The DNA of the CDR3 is TGTGCCAGCAGTTTCATATTGGGACAGGCCAGCTACGAGCAGTACTTC. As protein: CASSFILGQASYEQYF.

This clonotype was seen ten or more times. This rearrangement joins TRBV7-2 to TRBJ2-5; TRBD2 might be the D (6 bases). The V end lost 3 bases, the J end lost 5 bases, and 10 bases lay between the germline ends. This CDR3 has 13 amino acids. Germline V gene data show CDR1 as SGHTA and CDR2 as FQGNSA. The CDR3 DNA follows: TGTGCCAGCAGCTTGGGTGGGAGGGAGACCCAGTACTTC. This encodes CASSLGGRETQYF.